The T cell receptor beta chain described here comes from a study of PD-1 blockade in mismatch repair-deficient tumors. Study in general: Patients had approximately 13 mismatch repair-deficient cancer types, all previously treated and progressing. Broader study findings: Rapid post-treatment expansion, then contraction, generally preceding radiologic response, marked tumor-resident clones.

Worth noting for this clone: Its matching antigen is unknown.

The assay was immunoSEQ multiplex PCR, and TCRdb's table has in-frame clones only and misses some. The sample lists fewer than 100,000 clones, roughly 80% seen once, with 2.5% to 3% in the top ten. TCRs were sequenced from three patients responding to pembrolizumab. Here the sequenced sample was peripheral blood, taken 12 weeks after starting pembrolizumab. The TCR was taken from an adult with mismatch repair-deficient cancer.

CDR3 DNA: TGTGCCAGCAGCTTTACAGGGGCCCCAAATCAGCCCCAGCATTTT. This translates into CASSFTGAPNQPQHF. The rearrangement joins TRBV5-6 to TRBJ1-5; 7 bases line up with TRBD1. V was clipped by 2 bases and J by 4 bases; unmatched bases: 6. Germline CDR1 is SGHDT and CDR2 is YYEEEE. The CDR3 runs 15 residues.